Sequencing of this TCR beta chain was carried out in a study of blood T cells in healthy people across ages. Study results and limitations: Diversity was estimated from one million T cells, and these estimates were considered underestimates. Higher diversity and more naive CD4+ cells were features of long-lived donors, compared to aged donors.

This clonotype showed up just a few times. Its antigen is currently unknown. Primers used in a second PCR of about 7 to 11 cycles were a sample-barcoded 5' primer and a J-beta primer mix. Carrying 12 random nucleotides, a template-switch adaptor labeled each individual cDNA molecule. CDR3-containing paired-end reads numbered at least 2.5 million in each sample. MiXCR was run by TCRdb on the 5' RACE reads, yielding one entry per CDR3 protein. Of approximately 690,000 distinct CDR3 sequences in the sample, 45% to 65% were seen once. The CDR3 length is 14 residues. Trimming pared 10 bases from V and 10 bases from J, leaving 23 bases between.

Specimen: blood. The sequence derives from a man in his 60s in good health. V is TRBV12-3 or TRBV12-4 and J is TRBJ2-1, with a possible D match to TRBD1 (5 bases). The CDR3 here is CATVVAQGKWEQFF. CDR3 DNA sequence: TGTGCCACCGTGGTCGCCCAGGGCAAATGGGAGCAGTTCTTC.